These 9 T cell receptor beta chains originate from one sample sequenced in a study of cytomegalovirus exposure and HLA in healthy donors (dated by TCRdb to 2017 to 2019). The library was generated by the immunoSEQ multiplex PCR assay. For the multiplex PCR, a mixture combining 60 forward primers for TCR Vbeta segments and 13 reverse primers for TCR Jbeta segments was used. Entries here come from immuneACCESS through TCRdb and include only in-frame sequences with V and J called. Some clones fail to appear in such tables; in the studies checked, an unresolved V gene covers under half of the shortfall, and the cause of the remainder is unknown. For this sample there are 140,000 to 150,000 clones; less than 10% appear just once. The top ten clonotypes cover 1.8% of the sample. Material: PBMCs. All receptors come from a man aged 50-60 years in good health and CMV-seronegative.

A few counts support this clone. The CDR3 reads CASSPAGGDTQYF. In DNA form, the CDR3 reads TGTGCCAGCAGCCCCGCCGGGGGAGATACGCAGTATTTT. The J gene is TRBJ2-3, the V gene TRBV14; a possible D gene is TRBD2 (6 bases). Per the germline V gene, CDR1 is SGHDN and CDR2 is FVKESK. Trimming removed 4 bases from V and 5 bases from J, with 10 bases in between. The CDR3 extends over 13 amino acids.

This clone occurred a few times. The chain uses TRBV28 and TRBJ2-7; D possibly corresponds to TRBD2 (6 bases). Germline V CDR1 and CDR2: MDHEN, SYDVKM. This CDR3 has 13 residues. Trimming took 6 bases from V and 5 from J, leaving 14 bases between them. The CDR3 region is CASRIGGVHEQYF. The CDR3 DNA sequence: TGTGCCAGCAGGATCGGAGGGGTGCACGAGCAGTACTTC.

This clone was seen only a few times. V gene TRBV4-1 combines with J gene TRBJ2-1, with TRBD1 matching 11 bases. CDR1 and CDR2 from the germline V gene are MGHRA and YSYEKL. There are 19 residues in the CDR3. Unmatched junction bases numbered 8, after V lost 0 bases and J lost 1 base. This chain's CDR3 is CASSQDPDRGLYSYNEQFF. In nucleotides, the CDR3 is TGCGCCAGCAGCCAAGATCCGGACAGGGGGCTTTATTCCTACAATGAGCAGTTCTTC.

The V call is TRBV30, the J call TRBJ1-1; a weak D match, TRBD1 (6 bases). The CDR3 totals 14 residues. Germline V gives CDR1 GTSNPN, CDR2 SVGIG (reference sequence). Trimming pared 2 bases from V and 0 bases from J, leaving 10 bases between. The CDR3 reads CAWSLGALNTEAFF. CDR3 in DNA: TGTGCCTGGAGTTTGGGGGCGTTGAACACTGAAGCTTTCTTT.

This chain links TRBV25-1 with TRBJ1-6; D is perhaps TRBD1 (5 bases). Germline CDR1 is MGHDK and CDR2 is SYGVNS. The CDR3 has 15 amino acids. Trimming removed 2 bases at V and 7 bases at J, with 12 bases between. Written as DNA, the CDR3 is TGTGCCAGCAGTGAAGCCACCAACAGGAATTCACCCCTCCACTTT. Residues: CASSEATNRNSPLHF.

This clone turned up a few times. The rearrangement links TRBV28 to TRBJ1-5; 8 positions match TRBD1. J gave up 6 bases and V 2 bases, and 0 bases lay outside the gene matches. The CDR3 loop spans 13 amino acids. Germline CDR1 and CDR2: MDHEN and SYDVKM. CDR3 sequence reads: CASSLGQGQPQHF. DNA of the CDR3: TGTGCCAGCAGTTTAGGACAGGGTCAGCCCCAGCATTTT.

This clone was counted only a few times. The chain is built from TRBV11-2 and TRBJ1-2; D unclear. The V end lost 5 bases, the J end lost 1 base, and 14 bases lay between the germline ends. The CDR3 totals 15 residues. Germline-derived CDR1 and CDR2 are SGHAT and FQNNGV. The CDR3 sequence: CASSPTQNLNYGYTF. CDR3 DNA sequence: TGTGCCAGCAGCCCTACACAGAACCTTAACTATGGCTACACCTTC. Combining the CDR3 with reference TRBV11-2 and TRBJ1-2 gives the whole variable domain EAGVAQSPRYKIIEKRQSVAFWCNPISGHATLYWYQQILGQGPKLLIQFQNNGVVDDSQLPKDRFSAERLKGVDSTLKIQPAKLEDSAVYLCASSPTQNLNYGYTFGSGTRLTVV.

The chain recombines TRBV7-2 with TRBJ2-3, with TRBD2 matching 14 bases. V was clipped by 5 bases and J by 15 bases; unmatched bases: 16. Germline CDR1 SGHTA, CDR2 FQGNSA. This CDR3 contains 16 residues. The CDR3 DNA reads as TGTGCCAGCAGCGAACCGGGACTAGCGGGGGCGAAGGGAAGTTATTTT. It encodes CASSEPGLAGAKGSYF. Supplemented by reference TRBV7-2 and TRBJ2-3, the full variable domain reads GAGVSQSPSNKVTEKGKDVELRCDPISGHTALYWYRQSLGQGLEFLIYFQGNSAPDKSGLPSDRFSAERTGGSVSTLTIQRTQQEDSAVYLCASSEPGLAGAKGSYFGPGTRLTVL.

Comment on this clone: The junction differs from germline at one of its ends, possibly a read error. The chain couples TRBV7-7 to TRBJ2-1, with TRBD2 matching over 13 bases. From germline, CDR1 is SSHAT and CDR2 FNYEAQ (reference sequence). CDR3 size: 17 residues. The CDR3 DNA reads TGTGCTAGCAGCACGTCGACTAGCGGGGGGTCGTACAATGAGCAGTTCTTC. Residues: CASSTSTSGGSYNEQFF.